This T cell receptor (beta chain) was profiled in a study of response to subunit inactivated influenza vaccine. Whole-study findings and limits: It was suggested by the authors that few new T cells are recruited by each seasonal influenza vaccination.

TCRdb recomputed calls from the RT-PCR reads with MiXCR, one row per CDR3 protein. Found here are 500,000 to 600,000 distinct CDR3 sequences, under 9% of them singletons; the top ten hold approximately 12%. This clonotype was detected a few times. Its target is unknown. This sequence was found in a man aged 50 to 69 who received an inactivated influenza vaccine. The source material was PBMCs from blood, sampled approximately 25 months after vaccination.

CDR3 nucleotide sequence: TGCGCCAGCAACCCCCGGGGGGATAGCAATCAGCCCCAGCATTTT. As protein: CASNPRGDSNQPQHF. The chain employs TRBV5-1 and TRBJ1-5; D may be TRBD1 (5 bases). Trimming removed 6 bases at V and 0 bases at J, with 13 bases between. This CDR3 has 15 amino acids. Per the germline V gene, CDR1 is SGHRS and CDR2 is YFSETQ.